These 23 T cell receptor beta chains originate from one sample sequenced in a study of technical replicates of blood from several donors (dated by TCRdb to 2016 to 2017). Receptors were amplified or captured by the immunoSEQ multiplex PCR assay. TCRdb took over this immuneACCESS table, retaining in-frame rearrangements with V and J assigned. Such tables are incomplete; in checked studies, under half of the missing clones stem from an unresolved V gene, and the remainder is unexplained. Counted in this sample were tens of thousands of clones; approximately 92% of them appeared once. The ten most abundant clones make up 0.4% to 0.45% of the sample. Sequencing was performed on T cells isolated from PBMCs. Receptor source: a human donor in good health.

The V and J genes are TRBV5-1 and TRBJ2-7, with 12 bases matching TRBD2. The ends lost 0 bases at V and 5 bases at J; junction bases unmatched: 6. Per germline, CDR1 SGHRS and CDR2 YFSETQ. The CDR3 loop spans 16 amino acids. CDR3 amino acids: CASSLAATSGRHEQYF. CDR3 sequence (DNA): TGCGCCAGCAGCTTGGCCGCGACTAGCGGGAGACACGAGCAGTACTTC.

V usage is TRBV27 and J usage is TRBJ2-7; D ambiguous. Trimming stripped 0 bases from V and 0 bases from J, with 9 bases between. The CDR3 is 15 residues long. Germline lookup yields CDR1 MNHEY and CDR2 SMNVEV (reference sequence). The CDR3 loop is CASSLSYSFSYEQYF. In DNA form, the CDR3 reads TGTGCCAGCAGTTTATCGTACAGCTTCTCCTACGAGCAGTACTTC.

V usage is TRBV11-3 and J usage is TRBJ2-7, with a weak D call TRBD1 (6 bases). In germline, CDR1 is SGHNT, CDR2 YENEEA. Trimming stripped 4 bases from V and 3 bases from J, with 13 bases between. The CDR3 loop spans 14 amino acids. The CDR3 loop is CASSSSIRGYEQYF. For the CDR3, the DNA is TGTGCCAGCAGCTCCTCGATCAGGGGCTACGAGCAGTACTTC.

This chain connects TRBV6-1 to TRBJ2-2; possibly TRBD2 for D (5 bases). CDR1 MNHNS and CDR2 SASEGT come from the germline V gene. This CDR3 has 16 amino acids. Trimming removed 2 bases at V and 5 bases at J, with 15 bases between. CDR3 bases: TGTGCCAGCAGTGAAAACACGGGAAGGACGACCGGGGAGCTGTTTTTT. This encodes CASSENTGRTTGELFF.

V is TRBV6-1 and J is TRBJ2-5; TRBD2 might be the D (6 bases). The CDR3 contains 15 residues. CDR1 and CDR2 from the germline V gene are MNHNS and SASEGT. V lost 3 bases and J 5 bases, leaving 16 bases between the germline ends. The CDR3 here is CASSDRTGVLETQYF. As DNA, the CDR3 is TGTGCCAGCAGTGATCGGACGGGAGTATTGGAGACCCAGTACTTC.

The V and J genes are TRBV7-2 and TRBJ2-7; TRBD2 matches at 13 bases. The germline gives CDR1 SGHTA, CDR2 FQGNSA. V trimming: 3 bases; J trimming: 2 bases; junction bases outside the gene matches: 4. The CDR3 consists of 16 residues. The CDR3 loop reads CASSLTSGRPPYEQYF. In DNA, the CDR3 is TGTGCCAGCAGCTTGACTAGCGGGAGGCCTCCCTACGAGCAGTACTTC.

V is TRBV9 and J is TRBJ1-1; the D is unclear. The CDR3 extends over 17 amino acids. V dropped 3 bases and J dropped 3 bases, with 21 bases sitting between them. CDR1 and CDR2 from the germline V gene are SGDLS and YYNGEE. The CDR3 nucleotides are TGTGCCAGCAGCGCTAATCCGGGCGCCGGGAGGGACACTGAAGCTTTCTTT. Translation: CASSANPGAGRDTEAFF. Variable domain in full (rest from reference TRBV9 and TRBJ1-1): DSGVTQTPKHLITATGQRVTLRCSPRSGDLSVYWYQQSLDQGLQFLIQYYNGEERAKGNILERFSAQQFPDLHSELNLSSLELGDSALYFCASSANPGAGRDTEAFFGQGTRLTVV.

The genes are TRBV11-2 and TRBJ2-7, with a possible D match to TRBD2 (5 bases). Germline loops: CDR1 SGHAT, CDR2 FQNNGV. V shed 5 bases and J shed 3 bases, with 17 bases lying between them. The CDR3 consists of 15 residues. In nucleotides, the CDR3 is TGTGCCAGCAGCAGCGGTTTGAAGGGCCGCTACGAGCAGTACTTC. Translated, it gives CASSSGLKGRYEQYF.

The genes are TRBV13 and TRBJ2-7; the D is unclear. The CDR3 runs to 15 residues. Germline V gives CDR1 PRHDT, CDR2 FYEKMQ (reference sequence). V gave up 4 bases and J gave up 0 bases, with 13 bases separating them. The CDR3 nucleotides read TGTGCCAGCAGCTCTTTAGTTAACCTCTCCTACGAGCAGTACTTC. Protein sequence: CASSSLVNLSYEQYF. Full variable domain (missing parts from reference TRBV13 and TRBJ2-7): AAGVIQSPRHLIKEKRETATLKCYPIPRHDTVYWYQQGPGQDPQFLISFYEKMQSDKGSIPDRFSAQQFSDYHSELNMSSLELGDSALYFCASSSLVNLSYEQYFGPGTRLTVT.

The chain is built from TRBV2 and TRBJ2-1, with 12 bases lining up with TRBD1. The V segment lost 6 bases and the J segment 8 bases; nucleotides outside the gene matches: 5. CDR3 length: 14 residues. Germline-derived CDR1 and CDR2 are SNHLY and FYNNEI. This CDR3 reads CASRLGQGADEQFF. In DNA form, the CDR3 reads TGTGCCAGCAGGCTGGGACAGGGGGCCGATGAGCAGTTCTTC.

The rearrangement joins TRBV28 to TRBJ2-7; no clear D gene. Germline CDR1 MDHEN, CDR2 SYDVKM. The CDR3 sequence is 15 residues long. The ends were cut back, 3 bases at V and 2 bases at J, with 14 bases in the middle. The CDR3 here is CASSFSLTLPYEQYF. The DNA for the CDR3 is TGTGCCAGCAGTTTTTCCCTTACACTACCCTACGAGCAGTACTTC. Looking up the rest from reference TRBV28 and TRBJ2-7 gives the full variable domain: DVKVTQSSRYLVKRTGEKVFLECVQDMDHENMFWYRQDPGLGLRLIYFSYDVKMKEKGDIPEGYSVSREKKERFSLILESASTNQTSMYLCASSFSLTLPYEQYFGPGTRLTVT.

This chain uses TRBV19 with TRBJ2-1; 8 bases map to TRBD1. The junction had 8 bases not matched to a gene; V was cut back by 6 bases and J by 4 bases. CDR1 and CDR2 (germline): LNHDA, SQIVND (reference sequence). CDR3 length: 15 amino acids. The CDR3 is CASSSPYRGYNEQFF. The CDR3 region has the DNA TGTGCCAGTAGCAGCCCCTACAGGGGGTACAATGAGCAGTTCTTC.

The genes are TRBV7-9 and TRBJ2-7, with no clear D. V was clipped by 2 bases and J by 5 bases, with 16 bases between them. Germline values: CDR1 SEHNR, CDR2 FQNEAQ (reference sequence). This CDR3 comprises 15 residues. In DNA form, the CDR3 reads TGTGCCAGCAGCTTACTGGGTGAGGTTTTGGACGAGCAGTACTTC. Translated: CASSLLGEVLDEQYF.

The J gene is TRBJ2-2, the V gene TRBV7-6, with 12 bases matching TRBD2. The CDR3 has 16 residues. V lost 3 bases and J lost 6; bases outside the gene matches: 5. Germline V lookup: CDR1 SGHVS, CDR2 FNYEAQ. The CDR3 protein is CASSFLGLAGPGELFF. CDR3 DNA sequence: TGTGCCAGCAGCTTTCTTGGACTAGCGGGGCCCGGGGAGCTGTTTTTT.

The chain uses TRBV30 and TRBJ2-3; D might be TRBD1 (5 bases). Trimming shortened V by 2 bases and J by 5 bases, and 8 bases separated the two germline ends. Germline lookup yields CDR1 GTSNPN and CDR2 SVGIG (reference sequence). The CDR3 contains 12 residues. The chain's CDR3 is CAWSQGRDTQYF. The CDR3 nucleotides are TGTGCCTGGAGTCAGGGAAGAGATACGCAGTATTTT.

V and J are TRBV5-4 and TRBJ1-2; maybe TRBD1 (6 bases). V lost 7 bases and J 5 bases, leaving 9 bases between the germline ends. CDR1 is SGHNT and CDR2 is YYREEE in the germline V gene (reference sequence). CDR3 length: 11 residues. The CDR3 loop reads CASGQGYGYTF. The CDR3 nucleotides are TGTGCCAGCGGCCAGGGGTATGGCTACACCTTC. Combining the CDR3 with reference TRBV5-4 and TRBJ1-2 gives the whole variable domain ETGVTQSPTHLIKTRGQQVTLRCSSQSGHNTVSWYQQALGQGPQFIFQYYREEENGRGNFPPRFSGLQFPNYSSELNVNALELDDSALYLCASGQGYGYTFGSGTRLTVV.

The chain has TRBV27 and TRBJ2-6, with 7 bases identical to TRBD1. Looked up from germline, CDR1 is MNHEY and CDR2 is SMNVEV (reference sequence). This CDR3 is 15 amino acids long. Trimming took 6 bases from V and 2 from J; bases not matched to a gene: 4. This CDR3 is CASSSTGAGANVLTF. The CDR3 DNA is TGTGCCAGCAGCTCAACAGGGGCTGGGGCCAACGTCCTGACTTTC.

This sequence joins TRBV5-1 and TRBJ2-3, with 7 bases that match TRBD2. The V and J ends lost 1 base and 9 bases, in that order; junction bases with no gene match: 11. The germline gives CDR1 SGHRS, CDR2 YFSETQ. This CDR3 is built from 15 residues. CDR3 region: CASSLRLAGGDTQYF. Written as DNA, the CDR3 is TGCGCCAGCAGCTTGAGGTTAGCGGGTGGGGACACGCAGTATTTT.

CDR3 nucleotides: TGTGCCAGTAGTACAAGAAGACTAGAAAAACTGTTTTTT. This gives the protein CASSTRRLEKLFF. This sequence joins TRBV19 and TRBJ1-4, with no clear D. The V and J ends lost 4 bases and 8 bases respectively, with 11 bases between them. Germline V gene sequence: CDR1 LNHDA, CDR2 SQIVND (reference sequence). The CDR3 is 13 amino acids.

The CDR3 reads CAWDKTADEKLFF. The CDR3 DNA reads TGTGCCTGGGACAAGACGGCCGATGAAAAACTGTTTTTT. The J gene is TRBJ1-4, the V gene TRBV30; D gene ambiguous. Trimming shortened V by 5 bases and J by 6 bases, and 13 bases separated the two germline ends. Germline CDR1 GTSNPN, CDR2 SVGIG (reference sequence). The CDR3 contains 13 residues.

V and J are TRBV7-2 and TRBJ1-2; 8 bases map to TRBD1. This CDR3 region has 15 residues. After removal of 3 bases from V and 2 bases from J, the junction contained 5 bases not matched to a gene. Germline loops: CDR1 SGHTA, CDR2 FQGNSA. CDR3 coding DNA: TGTGCCAGCAGCTTGGGACAGGTCTCGAACTATGGCTACACCTTC. The encoded protein is CASSLGQVSNYGYTF.

V is TRBV10-3 and J is TRBJ2-7; tentative D call: TRBD1 (5 bases). The germline gives CDR1 ENHRY, CDR2 SYGVKD. The V and J ends lost 6 bases and 0 bases respectively, with 12 bases between them. The CDR3 is made up of 14 amino acids. CDR3 sequence reads: CAIRATEYSYEQYF. The CDR3 coding sequence is TGTGCCATCAGGGCGACAGAGTACTCCTACGAGCAGTACTTC.

V usage is TRBV7-9 and J usage is TRBJ2-1; 9 positions match TRBD2. This CDR3 region has 14 residues. Germline loops: CDR1 SEHNR, CDR2 FQNEAQ (reference sequence). Trimming removed 6 bases from V and 8 bases from J; junction bases left unmatched: 8. CDR3 sequence: CASRAGTSSHEQFF. For the CDR3, the DNA is TGTGCCAGCAGAGCCGGGACTAGCTCCCATGAGCAGTTCTTC. The full variable domain, completed using reference TRBV7-9 and TRBJ2-1, is DTGVSQNPRHKITKRGQNVTFRCDPISEHNRLYWYRQTLGQGPEFLTYFQNEAQLEKSRLLSDRFSAERPKGSFSTLEIQRTEQGDSAMYLCASRAGTSSHEQFFGPGTRLTVL.